The rows below give T cell receptor beta chains drawn from one sample of a study of long-term antiretroviral therapy in people with HIV. The method was immunoSEQ multiplex PCR; TCRdb's version includes in-frame clones alone and lacks a portion of them. The sample carries about 29,000 clones, 95% recorded once. Sequenced here: unsorted PBMCs, sampled 5.3 years after starting antiretroviral therapy. All receptors derive from a man younger than 40 with HIV. Each CDR3 is given without its conserved first and last residue.

J: TRBJ1-1
V: TRBV7-3
CDR3: ASSSNRGSTEAF

J: TRBJ1-1
V: TRBV19
CDR3: ASIPRVNTEAF

J: TRBJ1-1
V: TRBV29-1
CDR3: SVEDGGTEAF

J: TRBJ2-1
V: TRBV6-1
CDR3: ASSPDQYNEQF

J: TRBJ1-3
V: TRBV29-1
CDR3: SVVVDSGNTIY

J: TRBJ2-7
V: TRBV7-9
CDR3: ASSPTTGDEQY

J: TRBJ2-7
V: TRBV11-2
CDR3: ASSLIGYEQY

J: TRBJ2-7
V: TRBV6-1
CDR3: ASSEDLTGGTYEQY

J: TRBJ1-6
V: TRBV6-1
CDR3: ASSELTPNNSPLH

J: TRBJ2-1
V: TRBV4-3
CDR3: ASSLAGRAADEQF

J: TRBJ2-7
V: TRBV6-5
CDR3: ASRRDGSYEQY

J: TRBJ2-7
V: TRBV25-1
CDR3: ASSTGTYEQY

J: TRBJ2-7
V: TRBV10-3
CDR3: AISEGHFSYEQY

J: TRBJ1-2
V: TRBV7-9
CDR3: ASSLKSPAGGYGYT

J: TRBJ1-4
V: TRBV5-1
CDR3: ASSLVGLNEKLF

J: TRBJ2-7
V: TRBV4-2
CDR3: ASSQEIGQDYSYEQY

J: TRBJ2-4
V: TRBV6-1
CDR3: ASSEAWTAKNIQY

J: TRBJ2-1
V: TRBV13
CDR3: ASSLVGQAVNEQF

J: TRBJ2-5
V: TRBV7-9
CDR3: ASISRTGETQY

J: TRBJ2-7
V: TRBV18
CDR3: ASSPPLSGSPYEQY

J: TRBJ1-1
V: TRBV19
CDR3: ASSPPVALNTEAF

J: TRBJ1-2
V: TRBV28
CDR3: ASTGRGYGYT

J: TRBJ2-4
V: TRBV4-1
CDR3: ASSHLGDIQY

J: TRBJ2-5
V: TRBV11-3
CDR3: ASSPSAGVKTQY

J: TRBJ1-1
V: TRBV5-4
CDR3: ASSIRDRGRGYMWDTEAF

J: TRBJ2-7
V: TRBV7-8
CDR3: ASSLRTVSYEQY

J: TRBJ2-1
V: TRBV6-5
CDR3: ASSYSPGATYNEQF

J: TRBJ2-1
V: TRBV5-6
CDR3: ASSLYGLGINEQF

J: TRBJ1-2
V: TRBV5-1
CDR3: ASSLTDSSGGYT

J: TRBJ2-7
V: TRBV27
CDR3: ASSTNSYEQY

J: TRBJ2-3
V: TRBV5-8
CDR3: ASSSAGSTDTQY

J: TRBJ1-2
V: TRBV18
CDR3: ASSHSDGVYGYT

J: TRBJ2-1
V: TRBV7-9
CDR3: ASSLGLGVSSYNEQF

J: TRBJ2-7
V: TRBV10-1
CDR3: ASSAQDSYEQY

J: TRBJ2-3
V: TRBV11-2
CDR3: ASSLSGTDTQY

J: TRBJ2-7
V: TRBV6-5
CDR3: ASGNPSSYEQY

J: TRBJ2-7
V: TRBV2
CDR3: ASSVLARDGEQY

J: TRBJ1-4
V: TRBV5-1
CDR3: ASRPQGSNEKLF

J: TRBJ2-7
V: TRBV30
CDR3: AWSPGLYYEQY

J: TRBJ2-5
V: TRBV7-9
CDR3: ASSLVFGTSGVGETQY

J: TRBJ2-7
V: TRBV9
CDR3: ASSAGQAPYYEQY

J: TRBJ1-1
V: TRBV30
CDR3: AWSTGGTEAF

J: TRBJ2-1
V: TRBV27
CDR3: ASSPGLAGVNEQF

J: TRBJ2-5
V: TRBV5-1
CDR3: ASSGAGTQETQY

J: TRBJ1-1
V: TRBV9
CDR3: ASSASQQGALNTEAF

J: TRBJ2-1
V: TRBV6-5
CDR3: ASSSRRPNEQF

J: TRBJ2-7
V: TRBV12-2
CDR3: ASRPDQGRDQLSYEQY

J: TRBJ1-2
V: TRBV7-8
CDR3: ASSATIQGFDGYT

J: TRBJ1-5
V: TRBV13
CDR3: ASSLGGQPQH

J: TRBJ1-5
V: TRBV28
CDR3: ASSLTTGWGPQH

J: TRBJ2-4
V: TRBV30
CDR3: AWSVRGGNIQY

J: TRBJ1-1
V: TRBV6-6
CDR3: ASSYWGSNTEAF

J: TRBJ2-7
V: TRBV7-9
CDR3: TSSRTSGSYEQY